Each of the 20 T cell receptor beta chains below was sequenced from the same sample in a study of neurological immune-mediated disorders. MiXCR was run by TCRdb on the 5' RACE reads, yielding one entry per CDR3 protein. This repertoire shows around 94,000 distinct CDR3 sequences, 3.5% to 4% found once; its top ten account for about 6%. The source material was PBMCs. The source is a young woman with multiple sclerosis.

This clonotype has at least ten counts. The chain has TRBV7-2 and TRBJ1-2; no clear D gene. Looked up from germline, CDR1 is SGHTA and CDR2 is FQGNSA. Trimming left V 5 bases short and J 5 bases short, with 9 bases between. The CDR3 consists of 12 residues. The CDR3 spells CASSPSGYGYTF. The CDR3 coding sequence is TGTGCCAGCAGCCCGAGCGGGTATGGCTACACCTTC.

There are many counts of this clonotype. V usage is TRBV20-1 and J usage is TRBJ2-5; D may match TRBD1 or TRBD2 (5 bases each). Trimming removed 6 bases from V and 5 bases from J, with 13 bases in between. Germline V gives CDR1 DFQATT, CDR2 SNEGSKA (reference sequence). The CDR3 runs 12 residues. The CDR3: CSARDLGETQYF. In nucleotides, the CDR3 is TGCAGTGCAAGGGACCTAGGGGAGACCCAGTACTTC.

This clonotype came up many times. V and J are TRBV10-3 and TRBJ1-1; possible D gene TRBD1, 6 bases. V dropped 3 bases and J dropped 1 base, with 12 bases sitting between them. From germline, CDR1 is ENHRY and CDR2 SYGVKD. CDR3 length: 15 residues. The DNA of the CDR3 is TGTGCCATCAGTGAAGAAACAGGGACGAACACTGAAGCTTTCTTT. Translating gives CAISEETGTNTEAFF.

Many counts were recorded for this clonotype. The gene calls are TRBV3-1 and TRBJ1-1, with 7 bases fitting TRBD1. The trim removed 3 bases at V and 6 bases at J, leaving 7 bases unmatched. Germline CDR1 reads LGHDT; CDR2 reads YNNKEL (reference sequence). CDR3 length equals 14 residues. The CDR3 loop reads CASSHRDSLSEAFF. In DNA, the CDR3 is TGTGCCAGCAGCCACCGGGACAGTCTATCTGAAGCTTTCTTT.

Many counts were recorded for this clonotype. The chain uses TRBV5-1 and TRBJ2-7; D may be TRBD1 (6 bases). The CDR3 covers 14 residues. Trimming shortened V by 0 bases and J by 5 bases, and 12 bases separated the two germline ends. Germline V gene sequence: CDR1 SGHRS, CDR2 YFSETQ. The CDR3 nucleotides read TGCGCCAGCAGCTTGGAACAGGGATTCGACGAGCAGTACTTC. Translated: CASSLEQGFDEQYF.

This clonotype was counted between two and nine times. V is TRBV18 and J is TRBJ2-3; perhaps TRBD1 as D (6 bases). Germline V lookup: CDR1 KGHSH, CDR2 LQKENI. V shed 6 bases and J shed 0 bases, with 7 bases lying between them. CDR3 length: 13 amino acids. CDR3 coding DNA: TGTGCCAGCTCCACAGGGAGCACAGATACGCAGTATTTT. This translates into CASSTGSTDTQYF.

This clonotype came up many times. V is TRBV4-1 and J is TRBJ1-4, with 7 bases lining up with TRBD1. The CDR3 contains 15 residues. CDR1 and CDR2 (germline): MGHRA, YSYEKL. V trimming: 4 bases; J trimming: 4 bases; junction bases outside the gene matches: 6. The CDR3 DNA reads TGCGCCAGCAGCCCACCGGGACAGAGTAATGAAAAACTGTTTTTT. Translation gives CASSPPGQSNEKLFF.

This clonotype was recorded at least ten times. CDR3 sequence reads: CASSSGSSYEQYF. In nucleotides, the CDR3 is TGTGCCAGTAGTAGCGGCAGCTCCTACGAGCAGTACTTC. This sequence joins TRBV19 and TRBJ2-7; D is unclear. Germline V gives CDR1 LNHDA, CDR2 SQIVND (reference sequence). Trimming pared 4 bases from V and 0 bases from J, leaving 7 bases between. The CDR3 covers 13 residues.

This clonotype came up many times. The CDR3 protein is CASSQVESGGYEQFF. CDR3 nucleotide sequence: TGCGCCAGCAGCCAAGTGGAAAGTGGCGGCTATGAGCAGTTCTTC. This chain joins TRBV4-1 and TRBJ2-1; D is unclear. The CDR3 is made up of 15 amino acids. V lost 1 base and J 8 bases, leaving 15 bases between the germline ends. CDR1 and CDR2 (germline): MGHRA, YSYEKL.

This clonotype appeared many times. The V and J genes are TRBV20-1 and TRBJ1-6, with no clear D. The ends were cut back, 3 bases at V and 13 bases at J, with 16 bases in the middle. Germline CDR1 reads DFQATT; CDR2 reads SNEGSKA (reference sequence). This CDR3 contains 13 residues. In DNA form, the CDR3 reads TGCAGTGCTAGGCGATCGGTACGTTCGCCCCTCCACTTT. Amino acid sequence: CSARRSVRSPLHF.

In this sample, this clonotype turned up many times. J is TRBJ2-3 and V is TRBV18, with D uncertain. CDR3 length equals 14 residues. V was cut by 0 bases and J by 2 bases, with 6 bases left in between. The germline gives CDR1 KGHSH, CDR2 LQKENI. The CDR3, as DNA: TGTGCCAGCTCACCACCGGGATACACAGATACGCAGTATTTT. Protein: CASSPPGYTDTQYF.

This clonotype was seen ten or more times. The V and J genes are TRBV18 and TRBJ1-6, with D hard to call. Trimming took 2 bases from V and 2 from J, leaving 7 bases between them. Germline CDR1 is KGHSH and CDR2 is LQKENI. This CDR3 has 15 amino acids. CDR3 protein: CASSPEVAYNSPLHF. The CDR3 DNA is TGTGCCAGCTCACCAGAGGTGGCCTATAATTCACCCCTCCACTTT. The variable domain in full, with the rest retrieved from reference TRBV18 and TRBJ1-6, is NAGVMQNPRHLVRRRGQEARLRCSPMKGHSHVYWYRQLPEEGLKFMVYLQKENIIDESGMPKERFSAEFPKEGPSILRIQQVVRGDSAAYFCASSPEVAYNSPLHFGNGTRLTVT.

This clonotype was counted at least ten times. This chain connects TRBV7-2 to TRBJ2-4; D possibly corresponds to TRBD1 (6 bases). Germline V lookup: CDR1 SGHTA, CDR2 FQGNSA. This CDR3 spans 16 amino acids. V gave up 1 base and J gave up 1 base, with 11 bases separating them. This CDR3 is CASSLVPGVAKNIQYF. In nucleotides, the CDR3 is TGTGCCAGCAGCTTAGTTCCAGGGGTGGCCAAAAACATTCAGTACTTC.

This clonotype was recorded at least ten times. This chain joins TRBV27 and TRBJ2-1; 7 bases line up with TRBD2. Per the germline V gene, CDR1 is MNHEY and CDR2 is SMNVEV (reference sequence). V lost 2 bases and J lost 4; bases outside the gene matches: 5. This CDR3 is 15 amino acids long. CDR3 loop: CASSLAAGSYNEQFF. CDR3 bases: TGTGCCAGCAGTTTAGCAGCGGGATCGTACAATGAGCAGTTCTTC.

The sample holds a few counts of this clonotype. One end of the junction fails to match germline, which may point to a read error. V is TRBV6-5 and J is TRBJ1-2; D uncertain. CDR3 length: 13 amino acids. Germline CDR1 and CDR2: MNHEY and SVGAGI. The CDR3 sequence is CASSYLGSYGYTF. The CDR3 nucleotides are TGTGCCAGCAGCTACTTGGGCAGCTATGGCTACACCTTC.

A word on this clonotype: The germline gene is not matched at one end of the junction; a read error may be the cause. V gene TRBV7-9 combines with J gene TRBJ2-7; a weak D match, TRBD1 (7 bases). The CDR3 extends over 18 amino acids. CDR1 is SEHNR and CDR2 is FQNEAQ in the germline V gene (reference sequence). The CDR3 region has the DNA TGTGCTAGCAGCTTTGGCAGGGGCCAGCAGGGGGGTGTCTACGAGCAGTACTTC. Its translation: CASSFGRGQQGGVYEQYF.

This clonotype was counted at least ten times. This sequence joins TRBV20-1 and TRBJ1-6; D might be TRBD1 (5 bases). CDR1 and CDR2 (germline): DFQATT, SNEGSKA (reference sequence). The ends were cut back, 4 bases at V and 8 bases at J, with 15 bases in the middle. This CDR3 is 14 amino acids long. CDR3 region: CSAIRGFRDSPLHF. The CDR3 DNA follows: TGCAGTGCTATCCGGGGGTTTCGGGATTCACCCCTCCACTTT.

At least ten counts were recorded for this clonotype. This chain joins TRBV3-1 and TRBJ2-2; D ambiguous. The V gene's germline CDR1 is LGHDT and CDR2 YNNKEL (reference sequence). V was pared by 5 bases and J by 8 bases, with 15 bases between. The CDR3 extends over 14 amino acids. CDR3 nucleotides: TGTGCCAGCAGCGTTGATACCAGTTGGGGGGAGCTGTTTTTT. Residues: CASSVDTSWGELFF. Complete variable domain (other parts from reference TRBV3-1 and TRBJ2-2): DTAVSQTPKYLVTQMGNDKSIKCEQNLGHDTMYWYKQDSKKFLKIMFSYNNKELIINETVPNRFSPKSPDKAHLNLHINSLELGDSAVYFCASSVDTSWGELFFGEGSRLTVL.

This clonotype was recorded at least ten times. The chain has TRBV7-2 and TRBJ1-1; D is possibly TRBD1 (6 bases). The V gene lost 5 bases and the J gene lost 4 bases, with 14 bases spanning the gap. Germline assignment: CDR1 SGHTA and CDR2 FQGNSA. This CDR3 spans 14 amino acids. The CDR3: CASSARQEPTEAFF. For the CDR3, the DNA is TGTGCCAGCAGCGCCAGACAGGAACCCACTGAAGCTTTCTTT.

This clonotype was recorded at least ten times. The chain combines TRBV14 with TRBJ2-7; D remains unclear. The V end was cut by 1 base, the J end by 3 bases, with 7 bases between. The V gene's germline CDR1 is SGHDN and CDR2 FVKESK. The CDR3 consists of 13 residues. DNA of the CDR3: TGTGCCAGCAGCCAAGGTCAAATCTACGAGCAGTACTTC. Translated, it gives CASSQGQIYEQYF.